A single sample gave rise to the 26 T cell receptor beta chains below, sequenced in a study of blood T cells in healthy people across ages. Together with a sample-barcoded 5' primer, a J-beta primer mix was included in a second PCR lasting about 6 to 12 cycles. Each CDR3 protein gets one entry after TCRdb re-called the 5' RACE reads with MiXCR. Altogether just under 900,000 distinct CDR3 sequences are present, about 28% being singletons, with the ten largest covering 17%. The sample taken for sequencing was blood. The receptors come from a woman older than 75 in good health.

In its sample, this clonotype was seen a few times. This chain joins TRBV7-9 and TRBJ1-1, with TRBD1 identical over 7 bases. Germline values: CDR1 SEHNR, CDR2 FQNEAQ (reference sequence). J lost 7 bases, V lost 6 bases, and 8 bases had no gene match. This CDR3 is 13 amino acids long. The CDR3 coding sequence is TGTGCCAGCAGACCCGGAGGGGGCAATGAAGCTTTCTTT. It specifies CASRPGGGNEAFF.

The V call is TRBV19, the J call TRBJ1-5, with a possible D match to TRBD1 (6 bases). Germline CDR1 LNHDA, CDR2 SQIVND (reference sequence). V lost 7 bases to trimming and J lost 7 bases, with 14 bases between them. The CDR3 loop spans 13 amino acids. CDR3 bases: TGTGCCAGTAAAATGGAGGGGGTACAGCCCCAGCATTTT. It yields the protein CASKMEGVQPQHF.

This clonotype was observed many times. The rearrangement joins TRBV7-9 to TRBJ1-2; D is possibly TRBD1 (5 bases). The V end lost 5 bases, the J end lost 8 bases, and 18 bases lay between the germline ends. From germline, CDR1 is SEHNR and CDR2 FQNEAQ (reference sequence). The CDR3 runs 14 residues. This CDR3 reads CASSRGRTGGGYTF. As DNA, the CDR3 is TGTGCCAGCAGCCGTGGCCGGACGGGGGGAGGCTACACCTTC.

V gene TRBV11-2 combines with J gene TRBJ2-5; D unresolved. CDR1 and CDR2 from the germline V gene are SGHAT and FQNNGV. V gave up 3 bases and J gave up 2 bases, with 7 bases separating them. The CDR3 is 13 amino acids. The CDR3 is CASSLWAQETQYF. CDR3 coding DNA: TGTGCCAGCAGCTTGTGGGCTCAAGAGACCCAGTACTTC. The variable domain in full, with the rest retrieved from reference TRBV11-2 and TRBJ2-5, is EAGVAQSPRYKIIEKRQSVAFWCNPISGHATLYWYQQILGQGPKLLIQFQNNGVVDDSQLPKDRFSAERLKGVDSTLKIQPAKLEDSAVYLCASSLWAQETQYFGPGTRLLVL.

V is TRBV30 and J is TRBJ1-5, with D unresolved. CDR1 GTSNPN and CDR2 SVGIG come from the germline V gene (reference sequence). The CDR3 is made up of 14 amino acids. Trimming pared 6 bases from V and 6 bases from J, leaving 18 bases between. The CDR3 loop is CACTGGSWGQPQHF. The CDR3 bases are TGTGCCTGTACCGGAGGCAGCTGGGGTCAGCCCCAGCATTTT.

The V gene is TRBV6-5, the J gene TRBJ2-5; 10 bases align to TRBD2. The germline V gene encodes CDR1 MNHEY and CDR2 SVGAGI. CDR3 length: 18 amino acids. The V segment lost 0 bases and the J segment 3 bases; nucleotides outside the gene matches: 10. The CDR3 nucleotides are TGTGCCAGCAGTTACTCTCCTAGCGGGGGCCTGGTAAAAGAGACCCAGTACTTC. It codes for CASSYSPSGGLVKETQYF.

The CDR3 coding sequence is TGCAGTGCTAGGGATGGGGGGTCATACTCCTACGAGCAGTACTTC. Translating gives CSARDGGSYSYEQYF. J is TRBJ2-7 and V is TRBV20-1; a possible D gene is TRBD2 (6 bases). Germline V lookup: CDR1 DFQATT, CDR2 SNEGSKA (reference sequence). This CDR3 is 15 amino acids long. V dropped 3 bases and J dropped 0 bases, with 15 bases sitting between them.

This clonotype was seen ten or more times. This chain links TRBV27 with TRBJ1-2, with 11 bases that match TRBD1. The J segment lost 0 bases and the V segment lost 2 bases, leaving 5 bases of the junction unmatched. This CDR3 is built from 17 residues. CDR1 MNHEY and CDR2 SMNVEV come from the germline V gene (reference sequence). The chain's CDR3 is CASSLVGQGVANYGYTF. Here the CDR3 DNA reads TGTGCCAGCAGTTTAGTGGGACAGGGGGTAGCTAACTATGGCTACACCTTC.

This clonotype was seen ten or more times. The chain carries TRBV20-1 and TRBJ2-1; D is perhaps TRBD2 (6 bases). Trimming pared 5 bases from V and 0 bases from J, leaving 11 bases between. CDR3 length: 14 amino acids. Germline CDR1 reads DFQATT; CDR2 reads SNEGSKA (reference sequence). The CDR3 reads CSADAGSSYNEQFF. For the CDR3, the DNA is TGCAGTGCTGATGCGGGGAGCTCCTACAATGAGCAGTTCTTC.

This clonotype occurred many times. This rearrangement joins TRBV5-6 to TRBJ2-5, with 15 bases identical to TRBD2. Trimming at V came to 4 bases and at J to 2 bases, leaving 18 bases not matched to a gene. Germline V gives CDR1 SGHDT, CDR2 YYEEEE. This CDR3 contains 21 residues. The CDR3 DNA is TGTGCCAGCAGCCCCCATTCACAGGGGTGGACTAGCGGGGGGGCTCAAGAGACCCAGTACTTC. Protein: CASSPHSQGWTSGGAQETQYF.

The chain joins TRBV7-3 to TRBJ2-5; the D gene is possibly TRBD1 (6 bases). CDR1 SGHTA and CDR2 FQGTGA come from the germline V gene. This CDR3 region has 15 residues. Trimming removed 5 bases from V and 4 bases from J, with 17 bases in between. The CDR3 DNA is TGTGCCAGCAGCCCGGGGACACAGGGTTTAGAGACCCAGTACTTC. This sequence encodes CASSPGTQGLETQYF.

In this sample, this clonotype turned up a few times. The rearrangement joins TRBV12-5 to TRBJ1-2, with D perhaps matching TRBD1 (5 bases). The germline V and J ends were trimmed by 9 bases and 4 bases, with 15 bases remaining between them. The CDR3 consists of 13 residues. Germline lookup yields CDR1 LGHNT and CDR2 FRNRAP. The DNA for the CDR3 is TGTGCTAGCGCCCTGGACAACGGCTATGGCTACACCTTC. Its protein product is CASALDNGYGYTF.

The chain links TRBV5-1 to TRBJ2-2; perhaps D is TRBD1 or TRBD2 (5 bases each). The CDR3 totals 15 residues. Trimming pared 6 bases from V and 4 bases from J, leaving 16 bases between. Germline CDR1 reads SGHRS; CDR2 reads YFSETQ. CDR3 in DNA: TGCGCCAGCACCCCGAGTGGGGGTGGCACCGGGGAGCTGTTTTTT. This codes for CASTPSGGGTGELFF.

This clonotype was observed many times. V and J are TRBV29-1 and TRBJ1-4; the match to TRBD1 covers 7 bases. Germline CDR1 reads SQVTM; CDR2 reads ANQGSEA. The CDR3 has 12 amino acids. V lost 7 bases and J lost 7; bases outside the gene matches: 6. The DNA of the CDR3 is TGCAGCGCCCGCAGGGGGGGTGAAAAACTGTTTTTT. This translates into CSARRGGEKLFF.

This chain links TRBV2 with TRBJ2-5; 7 bases map to TRBD1. There are 15 residues in the CDR3. The junction had 14 bases not matched to a gene; V was cut back by 6 bases and J by 7 bases. Germline V CDR1 and CDR2: SNHLY, FYNNEI. The CDR3 sequence: CASRPTGAQLGTQYF. The CDR3 DNA reads as TGTGCCAGCAGACCTACAGGGGCCCAGTTAGGGACCCAGTACTTC.

The chain couples TRBV12-3 or TRBV12-4 to TRBJ2-7; D tentatively fits TRBD1 or TRBD2 (5 bases each). CDR3 length: 13 residues. Trimming took 5 bases from V and 2 from J, leaving 10 bases between them. Here the CDR3 reads CASSPSGPYEQYV. CDR3 sequence (DNA): TGTGCCAGCAGTCCCTCGGGACCCTACGAGCAGTACGTC.

At least ten counts were recorded for this clonotype. CDR3 coding DNA: TGTGCCATCAGTGGGACAGGGGGCAGGGATCAGCCCCAGCATTTT. Residues: CAISGTGGRDQPQHF. The chain recombines TRBV10-3 with TRBJ1-5; 11 bases are a match to TRBD1. Per germline, CDR1 ENHRY and CDR2 SYGVKD. This CDR3 has 15 amino acids. Trimming cost V 4 bases and J 5 bases; bases outside gene matches: 4.

Comment on this clonotype: A read error may explain this, as a much larger clone is one base away. The V and J genes are TRBV3-1 and TRBJ2-1, with D maybe TRBD1 (6 bases). The V gene lost 1 base and the J gene lost 9 bases, with 16 bases spanning the gap. This CDR3 has 15 residues. Germline lookup yields CDR1 LGHDT and CDR2 YNNKEL (reference sequence). The CDR3 is CASSQGFGQSSEQFF. In DNA, the CDR3 is TGTGCCAGCAGCCAAGGTTTCGGACAGAGTAGTGAGCAGTTCTTC.

This clonotype appeared many times. CDR3 nucleotide sequence: TGCAGTGCTAGAGTGTCGGGGGCTGGGCGGGCTTTCTTT. It specifies CSARVSGAGRAFF. J is TRBJ1-1 and V is TRBV20-1; TRBD1 might be the D (6 bases). This CDR3 contains 13 residues. Germline CDR1 DFQATT, CDR2 SNEGSKA (reference sequence). With 1 base removed from V and 11 bases from J, the gap between germline ends came to 17 bases.

This chain connects TRBV14 to TRBJ1-6; 7 bases match TRBD1. Germline V gene sequence: CDR1 SGHDN, CDR2 FVKESK. J lost 13 bases, V lost 4 bases, and 10 bases had no gene match. CDR3 length equals 14 residues. The CDR3 bases are TGTGCCAGCAGCCGCGCTGACAGGGCTCGCCCCCTCCACTTT. Residues: CASSRADRARPLHF.

Only a few counts were recorded for this clonotype. The J gene is TRBJ2-7, the V gene TRBV7-2, with TRBD2 matching over 7 bases. CDR3 size: 14 residues. CDR1 is SGHTA, CDR2 FQGNSA, per germline. V lost 6 bases and J lost 1; bases outside the gene matches: 6. CDR3 region: CASRTERGSYEQYF. The CDR3 DNA sequence: TGTGCCAGCAGGACCGAGCGGGGATCCTACGAGCAGTACTTC.

The gene calls are TRBV29-1 and TRBJ2-1; the D gene is possibly TRBD2 (5 bases). The CDR3 totals 17 residues. The germline V gene has CDR1 SQVTM and CDR2 ANQGSEA. Trimming stripped 6 bases from V and 5 bases from J, with 26 bases between. The CDR3 DNA is TGCAGCGTAGGAGGTGGGTGGGGTCCTGCCCCTAACAATGAGCAGTTCTTC. Translated, it gives CSVGGGWGPAPNNEQFF.

The rearrangement joins TRBV18 to TRBJ2-5, with D perhaps matching TRBD1 or TRBD2 (5 bases each). Germline V gene lookup returns CDR1 KGHSH and CDR2 LQKENI. Trimming stripped 3 bases from V and 2 bases from J, with 10 bases between. This CDR3 has 14 residues. The CDR3 nucleotides read TGTGCCAGCTCACCCACATGGGGGCAAGAGACCCAGTACTTC. Translating gives CASSPTWGQETQYF.

Note on this clonotype: This may be a read error: a much more frequent sequence differs by one nucleotide. The V call is TRBV12-3 or TRBV12-4, the J call TRBJ1-2; 7 nucleotides line up with TRBD1. Losses at the gene ends were 6 bases for V and 8 bases for J; bases not matched to a gene: 9. The CDR3 has 13 residues. CDR3 residues: CASSPQGCWGYTF. Written as DNA, the CDR3 is TGTGCCAGCAGCCCACAGGGGTGTTGGGGCTACACCTTC.

The table lists this clonotype with many counts. The V call is TRBV12-3 or TRBV12-4, the J call TRBJ2-1; the D is unclear. CDR3 size: 15 residues. Trimming removed 4 bases at V and 3 bases at J, with 13 bases between. DNA of the CDR3: TGTGCCAGCAGTTCTGGGCGCCTTTACTACAATGAGCAGTTCTTC. It codes for CASSSGRLYYNEQFF.

This chain joins TRBV12-3 or TRBV12-4 and TRBJ2-3, with 14 bases lining up with TRBD2. This CDR3 has 18 amino acids. Trimming removed 6 bases from V and 4 bases from J; junction bases left unmatched: 12. The CDR3 protein is CASSRLAGGLKRADTQYF. In DNA form, the CDR3 reads TGTGCCAGCAGCAGACTAGCGGGGGGGCTGAAAAGAGCAGATACGCAGTATTTT.